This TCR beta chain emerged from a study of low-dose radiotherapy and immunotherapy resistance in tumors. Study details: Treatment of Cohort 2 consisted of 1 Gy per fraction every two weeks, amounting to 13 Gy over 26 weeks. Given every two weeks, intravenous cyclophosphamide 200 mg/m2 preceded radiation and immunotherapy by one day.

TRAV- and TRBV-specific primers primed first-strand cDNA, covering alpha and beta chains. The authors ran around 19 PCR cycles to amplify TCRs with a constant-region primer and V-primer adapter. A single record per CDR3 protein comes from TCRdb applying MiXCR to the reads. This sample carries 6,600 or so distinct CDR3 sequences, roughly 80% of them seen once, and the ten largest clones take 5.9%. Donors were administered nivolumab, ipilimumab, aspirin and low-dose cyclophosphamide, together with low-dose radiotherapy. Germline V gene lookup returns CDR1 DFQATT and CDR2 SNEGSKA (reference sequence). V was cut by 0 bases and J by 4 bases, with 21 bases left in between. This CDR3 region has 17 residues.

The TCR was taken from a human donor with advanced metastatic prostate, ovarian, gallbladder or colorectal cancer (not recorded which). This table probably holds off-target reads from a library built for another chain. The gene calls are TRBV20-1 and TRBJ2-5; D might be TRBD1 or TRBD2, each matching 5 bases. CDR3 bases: TGCAGTGCTAGAGATTCGGGACCAAAAAGTAGTGCAGAGACCCAGTACTTC. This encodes CSARDSGPKSSAETQYF.